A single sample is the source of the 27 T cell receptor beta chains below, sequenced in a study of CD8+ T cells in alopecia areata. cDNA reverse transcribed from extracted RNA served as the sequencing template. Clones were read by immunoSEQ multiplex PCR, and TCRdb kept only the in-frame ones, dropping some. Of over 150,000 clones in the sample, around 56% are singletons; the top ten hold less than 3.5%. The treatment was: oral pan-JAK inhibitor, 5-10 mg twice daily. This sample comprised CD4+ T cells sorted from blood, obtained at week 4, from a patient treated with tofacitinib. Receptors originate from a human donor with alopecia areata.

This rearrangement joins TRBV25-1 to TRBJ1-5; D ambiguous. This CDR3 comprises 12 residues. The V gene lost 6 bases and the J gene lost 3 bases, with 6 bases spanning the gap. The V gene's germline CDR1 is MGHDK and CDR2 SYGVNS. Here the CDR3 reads CASRATNQPQHF. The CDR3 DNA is TGTGCCAGCAGGGCTACCAATCAGCCCCAGCATTTT.

In nucleotides, the CDR3 is TGCGCCAGCAGCCTTTTGAGCGGTGAAAAACTGTTTTTT. Translating gives CASSLLSGEKLFF. This chain joins TRBV4-3 and TRBJ1-4, with D unresolved. In germline, CDR1 is LGHNA, CDR2 YSLEER. With 4 bases removed from V and 7 bases from J, the gap between germline ends came to 10 bases. This CDR3 is built from 13 residues.

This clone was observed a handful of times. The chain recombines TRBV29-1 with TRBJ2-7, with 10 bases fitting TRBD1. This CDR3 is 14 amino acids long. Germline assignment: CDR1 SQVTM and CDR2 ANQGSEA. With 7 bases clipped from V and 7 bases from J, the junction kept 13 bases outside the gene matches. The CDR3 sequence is CSAKLGTGVLEQYF. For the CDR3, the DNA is TGCAGCGCCAAGCTCGGGACAGGGGTATTAGAGCAGTACTTC.

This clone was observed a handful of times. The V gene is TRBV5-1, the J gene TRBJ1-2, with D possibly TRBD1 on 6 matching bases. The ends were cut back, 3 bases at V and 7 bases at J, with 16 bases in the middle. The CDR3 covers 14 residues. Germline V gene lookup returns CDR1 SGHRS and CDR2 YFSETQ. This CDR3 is CASSSDSGWSGYTF. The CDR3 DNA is TGCGCCAGCAGCTCGGACAGTGGTTGGAGTGGCTACACCTTC.

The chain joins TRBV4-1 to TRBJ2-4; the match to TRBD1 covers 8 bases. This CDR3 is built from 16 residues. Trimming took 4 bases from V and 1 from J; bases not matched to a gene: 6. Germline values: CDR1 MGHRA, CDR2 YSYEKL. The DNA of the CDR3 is TGCGCCAGCAGCCTACCCGGACAGGGCGCCAAAAACATTCAGTACTTC. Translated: CASSLPGQGAKNIQYF.

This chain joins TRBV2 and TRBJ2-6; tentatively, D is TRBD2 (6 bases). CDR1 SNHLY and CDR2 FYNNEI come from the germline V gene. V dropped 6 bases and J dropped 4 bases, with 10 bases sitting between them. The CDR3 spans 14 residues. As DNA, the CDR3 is TGTGCCAGCAGGCCGGAGGGCGGGGCCAACGTCCTGACTTTC. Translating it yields CASRPEGGANVLTF.

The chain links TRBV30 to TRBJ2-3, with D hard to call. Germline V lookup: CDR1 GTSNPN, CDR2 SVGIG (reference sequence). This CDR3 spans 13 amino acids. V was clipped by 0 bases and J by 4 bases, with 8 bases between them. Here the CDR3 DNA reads TGTGCCTGGAGTGTACGGAGTTCAGATACGCAGTATTTT. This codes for CAWSVRSSDTQYF.

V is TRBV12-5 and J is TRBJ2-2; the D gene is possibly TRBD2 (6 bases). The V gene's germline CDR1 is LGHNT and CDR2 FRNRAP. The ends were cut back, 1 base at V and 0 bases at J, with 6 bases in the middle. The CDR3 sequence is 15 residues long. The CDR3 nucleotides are TGTGCTAGTGGTTTGGGACTAGCGAACACCGGGGAGCTGTTTTTT. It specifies CASGLGLANTGELFF.

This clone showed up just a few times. CDR3 bases: TGTGCCAGCAGTAACACCGGGGAGCTGTTTTTT. Amino acid sequence: CASSNTGELFF. The chain carries TRBV28 and TRBJ2-2; D gene ambiguous. The CDR3 contains 11 residues. Germline CDR1 MDHEN, CDR2 SYDVKM. V was cut by 5 bases and J by 2 bases, with 0 bases left in between.

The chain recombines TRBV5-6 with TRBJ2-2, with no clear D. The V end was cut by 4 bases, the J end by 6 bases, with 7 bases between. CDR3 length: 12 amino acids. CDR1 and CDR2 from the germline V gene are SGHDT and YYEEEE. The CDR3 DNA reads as TGTGCCAGCAGCCGCTCGGCCGGGGAGCTGTTTTTT. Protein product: CASSRSAGELFF.

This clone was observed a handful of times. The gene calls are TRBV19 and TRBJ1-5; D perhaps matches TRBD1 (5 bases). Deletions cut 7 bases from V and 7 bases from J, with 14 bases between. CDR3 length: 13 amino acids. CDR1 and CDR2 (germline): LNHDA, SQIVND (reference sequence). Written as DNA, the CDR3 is TGTGCCAGTAAGGGGCAGGGTAGGCAGCCCCAGCATTTT. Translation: CASKGQGRQPQHF. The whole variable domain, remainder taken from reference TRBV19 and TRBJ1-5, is DGGITQSPKYLFRKEGQNVTLSCEQNLNHDAMYWYRQDPGQGLRLIYYSQIVNDFQKGDIAEGYSVSREKKESFPLTVTSAQKNPTAFYLCASKGQGRQPQHFGDGTRLSIL.

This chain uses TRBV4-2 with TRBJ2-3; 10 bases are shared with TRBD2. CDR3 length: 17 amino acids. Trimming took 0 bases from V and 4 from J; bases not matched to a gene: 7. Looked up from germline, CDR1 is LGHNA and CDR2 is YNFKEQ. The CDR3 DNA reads TGTGCCAGCAGCCAAGATCCTAGCGGGGGAGGAGCAGATACGCAGTATTTT. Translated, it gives CASSQDPSGGGADTQYF.

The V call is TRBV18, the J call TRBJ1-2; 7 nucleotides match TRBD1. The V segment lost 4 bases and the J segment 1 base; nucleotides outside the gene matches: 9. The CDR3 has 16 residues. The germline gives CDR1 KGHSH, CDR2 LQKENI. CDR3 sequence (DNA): TGTGCCAGCTCACAAAACCGGGACAGTTTTAACTATGGCTACACCTTC. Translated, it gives CASSQNRDSFNYGYTF.

The CDR3 DNA reads as TGTGCCAGCAGCTTACGCACCGGGGAGCTGTTTTTT. Translated, it gives CASSLRTGELFF. The V and J genes are TRBV7-9 and TRBJ2-2; D gene ambiguous. This CDR3 spans 12 amino acids. V shed 2 bases and J shed 4 bases, with 2 bases lying between them. The germline V gene has CDR1 SEHNR and CDR2 FQNEAQ (reference sequence).

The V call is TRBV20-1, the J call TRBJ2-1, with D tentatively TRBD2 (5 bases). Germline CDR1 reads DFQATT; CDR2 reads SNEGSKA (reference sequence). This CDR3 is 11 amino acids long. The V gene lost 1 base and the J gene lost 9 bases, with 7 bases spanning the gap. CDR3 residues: CSARGTSEQFF. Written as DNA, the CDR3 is TGCAGTGCTAGAGGAACTAGTGAGCAGTTCTTC.

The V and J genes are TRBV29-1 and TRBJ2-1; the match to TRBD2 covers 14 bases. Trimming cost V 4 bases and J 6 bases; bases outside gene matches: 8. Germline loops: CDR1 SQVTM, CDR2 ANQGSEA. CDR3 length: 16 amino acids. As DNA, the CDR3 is TGCAGCGTTGGGGATAGGGGACTAGCGGGGGTCAATGAGCAGTTCTTC. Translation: CSVGDRGLAGVNEQFF.

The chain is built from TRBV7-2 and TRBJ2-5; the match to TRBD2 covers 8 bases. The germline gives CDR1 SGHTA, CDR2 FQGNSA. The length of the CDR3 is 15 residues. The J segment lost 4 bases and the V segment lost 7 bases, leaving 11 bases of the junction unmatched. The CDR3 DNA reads TGTGCCAGCACCCCGAGAGCGGGGGCAACAGAGACCCAGTACTTC. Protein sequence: CASTPRAGATETQYF.

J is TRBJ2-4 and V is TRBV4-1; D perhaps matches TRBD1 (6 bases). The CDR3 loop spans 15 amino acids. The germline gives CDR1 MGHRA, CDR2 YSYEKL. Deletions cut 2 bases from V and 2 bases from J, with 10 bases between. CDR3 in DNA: TGCGCCAGCAGCCAAACAGGGCTGTCCAAAAACATTCAGTACTTC. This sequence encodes CASSQTGLSKNIQYF.

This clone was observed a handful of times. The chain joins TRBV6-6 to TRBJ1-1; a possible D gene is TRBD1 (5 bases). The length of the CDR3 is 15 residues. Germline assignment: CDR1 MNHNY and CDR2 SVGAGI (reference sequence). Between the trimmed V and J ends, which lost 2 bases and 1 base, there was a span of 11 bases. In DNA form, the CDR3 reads TGTGCCAGCAGTTACGCAGGGATTGGGAACACTGAAGCTTTCTTT. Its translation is CASSYAGIGNTEAFF.

CDR3 residues: CAISGQGLNTEAFF. The DNA for the CDR3 is TGTGCCATCAGTGGACAGGGGTTGAACACTGAAGCTTTCTTT. The rearrangement uses TRBV10-3 and TRBJ1-1, with TRBD1 matching 8 bases. This CDR3 contains 14 residues. The germline CDR1 and CDR2 sequences are ENHRY and SYGVKD. V lost 4 bases, J lost 0 bases, and 1 base stayed unmatched.

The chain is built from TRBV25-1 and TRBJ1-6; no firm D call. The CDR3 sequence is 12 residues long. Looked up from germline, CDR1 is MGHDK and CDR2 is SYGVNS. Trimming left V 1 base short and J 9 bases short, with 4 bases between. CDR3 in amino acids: CASSELFSPLHF. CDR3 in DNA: TGTGCCAGCAGTGAATTGTTTTCACCCCTCCACTTT.

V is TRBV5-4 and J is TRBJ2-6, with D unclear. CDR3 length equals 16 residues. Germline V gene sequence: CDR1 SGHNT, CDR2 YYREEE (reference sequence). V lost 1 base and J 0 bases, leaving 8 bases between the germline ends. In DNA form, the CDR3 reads TGTGCCAGCAGCTTGTGGGAAGACTCTGGGGCCAACGTCCTGACTTTC. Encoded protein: CASSLWEDSGANVLTF. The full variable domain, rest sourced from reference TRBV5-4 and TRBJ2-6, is ETGVTQSPTHLIKTRGQQVTLRCSSQSGHNTVSWYQQALGQGPQFIFQYYREEENGRGNFPPRFSGLQFPNYSSELNVNALELDDSALYLCASSLWEDSGANVLTFGAGSRLTVL.

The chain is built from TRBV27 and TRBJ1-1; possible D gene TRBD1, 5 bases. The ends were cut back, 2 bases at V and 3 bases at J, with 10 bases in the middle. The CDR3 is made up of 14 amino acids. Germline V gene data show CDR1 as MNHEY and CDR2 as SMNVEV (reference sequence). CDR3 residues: CASSLRQRYTEAFF. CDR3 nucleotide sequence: TGTGCCAGCAGTTTAAGACAGAGATACACTGAAGCTTTCTTT.

CDR3 sequence (DNA): TGTGCCAGCAGGCCATCCGGGACTTCAAACTATGGCTACACCTTC. It yields the protein CASRPSGTSNYGYTF. The J gene is TRBJ1-2, the V gene TRBV6-5; D is perhaps TRBD1 (5 bases). There are 15 residues in the CDR3. Trimming removed 6 bases from V and 2 bases from J, with 16 bases in between. Looked up from germline, CDR1 is MNHEY and CDR2 is SVGAGI.

The CDR3 here is CASSIPGLRYEQYF. The CDR3 region has the DNA TGTGCCAGCAGCATACCGGGCCTACGCTACGAGCAGTACTTC. The V gene is TRBV21-1, the J gene TRBJ2-7. TRBV21-1 represents a pseudogene. CDR3 size: 14 residues.

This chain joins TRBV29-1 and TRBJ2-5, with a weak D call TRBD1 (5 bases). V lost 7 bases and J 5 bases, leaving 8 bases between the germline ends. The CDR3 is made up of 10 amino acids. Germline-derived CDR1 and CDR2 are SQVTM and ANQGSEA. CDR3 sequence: CSAKGETQYF. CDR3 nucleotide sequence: TGCAGCGCTAAGGGGGAGACCCAGTACTTC.

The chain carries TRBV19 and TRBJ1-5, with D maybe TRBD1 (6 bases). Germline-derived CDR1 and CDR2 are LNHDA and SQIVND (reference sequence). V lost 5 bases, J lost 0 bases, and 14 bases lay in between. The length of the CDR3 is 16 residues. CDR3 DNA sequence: TGTGCCAGTAGTGGGGGGGCCAGGTATAGCAATCAGCCCCAGCATTTT. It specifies CASSGGARYSNQPQHF. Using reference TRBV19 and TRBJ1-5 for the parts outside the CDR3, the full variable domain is DGGITQSPKYLFRKEGQNVTLSCEQNLNHDAMYWYRQDPGQGLRLIYYSQIVNDFQKGDIAEGYSVSREKKESFPLTVTSAQKNPTAFYLCASSGGARYSNQPQHFGDGTRLSIL.